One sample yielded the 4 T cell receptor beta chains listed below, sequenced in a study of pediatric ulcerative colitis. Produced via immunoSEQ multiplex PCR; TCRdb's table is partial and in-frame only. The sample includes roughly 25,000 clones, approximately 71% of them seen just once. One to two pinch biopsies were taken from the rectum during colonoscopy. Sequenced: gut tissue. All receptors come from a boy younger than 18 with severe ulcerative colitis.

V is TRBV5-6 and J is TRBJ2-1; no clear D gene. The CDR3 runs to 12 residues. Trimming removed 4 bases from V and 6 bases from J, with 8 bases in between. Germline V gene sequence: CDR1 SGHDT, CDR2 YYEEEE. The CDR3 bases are TGTGCCAGCAGCGAGACCGGCAATGAGCAGTTCTTC. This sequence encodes CASSETGNEQFF.

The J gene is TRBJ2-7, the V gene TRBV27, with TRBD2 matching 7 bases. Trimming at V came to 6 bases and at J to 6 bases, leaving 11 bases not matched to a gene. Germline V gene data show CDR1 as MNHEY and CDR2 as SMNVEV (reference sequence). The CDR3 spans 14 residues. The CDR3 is CASSYVTSTSEQYF. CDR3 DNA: TGTGCCAGCAGCTATGTGACTAGCACCTCCGAGCAGTACTTC.

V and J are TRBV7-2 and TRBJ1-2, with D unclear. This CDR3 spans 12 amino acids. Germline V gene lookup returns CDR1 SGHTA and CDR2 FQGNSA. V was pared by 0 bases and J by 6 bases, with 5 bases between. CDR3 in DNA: TGTGCCAGCAGCTTAGCTTGGGATGGCTACACCTTC. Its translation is CASSLAWDGYTF.

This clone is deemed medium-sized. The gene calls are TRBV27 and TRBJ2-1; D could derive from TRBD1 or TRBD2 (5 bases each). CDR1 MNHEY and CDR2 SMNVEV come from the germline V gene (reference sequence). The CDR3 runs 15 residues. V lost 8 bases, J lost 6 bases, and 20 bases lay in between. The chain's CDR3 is CASGSIASDTNEQFF. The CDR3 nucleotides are TGTGCCAGCGGATCTATAGCGTCGGACACCAATGAGCAGTTCTTC.